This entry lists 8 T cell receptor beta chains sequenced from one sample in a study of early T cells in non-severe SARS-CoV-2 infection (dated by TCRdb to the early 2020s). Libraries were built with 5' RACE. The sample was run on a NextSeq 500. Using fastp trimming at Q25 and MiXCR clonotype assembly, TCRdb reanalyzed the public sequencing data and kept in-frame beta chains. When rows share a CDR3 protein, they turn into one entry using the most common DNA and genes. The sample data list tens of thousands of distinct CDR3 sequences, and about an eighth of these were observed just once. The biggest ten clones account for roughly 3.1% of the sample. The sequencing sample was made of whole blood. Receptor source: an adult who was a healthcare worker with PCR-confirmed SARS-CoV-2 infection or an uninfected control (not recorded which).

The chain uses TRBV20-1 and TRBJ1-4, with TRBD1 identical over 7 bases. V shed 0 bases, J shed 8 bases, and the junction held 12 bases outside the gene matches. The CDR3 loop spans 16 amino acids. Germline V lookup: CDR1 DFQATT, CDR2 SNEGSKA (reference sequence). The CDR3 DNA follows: TGCAGTGCTAGAGATCGGTTGAAGGGGGCGCAGGAAAAACTGTTTTTT. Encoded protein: CSARDRLKGAQEKLFF.

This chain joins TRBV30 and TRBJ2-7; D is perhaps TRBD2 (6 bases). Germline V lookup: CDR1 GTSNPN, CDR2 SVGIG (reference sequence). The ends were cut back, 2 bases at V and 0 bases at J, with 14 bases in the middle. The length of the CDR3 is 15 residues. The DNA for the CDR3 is TGTGCCTGGAGTCCTCGGACTATTCCCTCCTACGAGCAGTACTTC. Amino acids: CAWSPRTIPSYEQYF. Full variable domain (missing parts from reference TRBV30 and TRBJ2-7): SQTIHQWPATLVQPVGSPLSLECTVEGTSNPNLYWYRQAAGRGLQLLFYSVGIGQISSEVPQNLSASRPQDRQFILSSKKLLLSDSGFYLCAWSPRTIPSYEQYFGPGTRLTVT.

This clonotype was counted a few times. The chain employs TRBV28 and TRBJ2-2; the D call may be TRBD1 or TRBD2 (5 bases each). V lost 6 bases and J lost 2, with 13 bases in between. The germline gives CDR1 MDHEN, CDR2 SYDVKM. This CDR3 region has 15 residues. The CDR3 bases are TGTGCCAGCAGATTGCAGGGAGACAACACCGGGGAGCTGTTTTTT. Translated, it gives CASRLQGDNTGELFF. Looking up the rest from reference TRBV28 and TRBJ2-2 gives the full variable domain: DVKVTQSSRYLVKRTGEKVFLECVQDMDHENMFWYRQDPGLGLRLIYFSYDVKMKEKGDIPEGYSVSREKKERFSLILESASTNQTSMYLCASRLQGDNTGELFFGEGSRLTVL.

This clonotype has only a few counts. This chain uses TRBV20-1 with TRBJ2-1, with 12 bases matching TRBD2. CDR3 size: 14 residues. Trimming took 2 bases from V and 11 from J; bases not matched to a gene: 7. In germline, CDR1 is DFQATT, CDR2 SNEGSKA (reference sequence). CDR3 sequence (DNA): TGCAGTGCTAGACTCTCCGGGACTAGCGGGCAGCAGTTCTTC. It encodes CSARLSGTSGQQFF.

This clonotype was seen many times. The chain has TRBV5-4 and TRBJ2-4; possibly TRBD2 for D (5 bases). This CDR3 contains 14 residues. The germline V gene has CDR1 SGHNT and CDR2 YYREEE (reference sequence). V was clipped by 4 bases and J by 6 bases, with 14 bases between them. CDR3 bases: TGTGCCAGCAGCCTAACCCCCAGCGGAAACATTCAGTACTTC. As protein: CASSLTPSGNIQYF.

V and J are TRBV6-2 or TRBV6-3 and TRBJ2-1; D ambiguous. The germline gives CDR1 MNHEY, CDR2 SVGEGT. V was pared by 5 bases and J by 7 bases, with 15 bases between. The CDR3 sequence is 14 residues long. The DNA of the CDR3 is TGTGCCAGCAGTGGGCTAGTCTCTGGGAATGAGCAGTTCTTC. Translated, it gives CASSGLVSGNEQFF.

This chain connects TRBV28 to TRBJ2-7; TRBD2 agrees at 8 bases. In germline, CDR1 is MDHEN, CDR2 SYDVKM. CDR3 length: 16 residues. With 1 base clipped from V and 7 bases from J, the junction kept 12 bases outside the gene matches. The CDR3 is CASSLSRTSSPQEQYF. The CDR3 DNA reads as TGTGCCAGCAGTTTATCGCGGACTAGCAGCCCCCAAGAGCAGTACTTC.

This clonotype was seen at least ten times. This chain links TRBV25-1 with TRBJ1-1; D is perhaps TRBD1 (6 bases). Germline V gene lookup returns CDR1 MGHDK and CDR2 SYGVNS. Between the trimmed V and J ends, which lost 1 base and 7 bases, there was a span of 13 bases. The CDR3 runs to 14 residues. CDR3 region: CASSELMGASEAFF. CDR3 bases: TGTGCCAGCAGTGAATTGATGGGGGCAAGTGAAGCTTTCTTT.